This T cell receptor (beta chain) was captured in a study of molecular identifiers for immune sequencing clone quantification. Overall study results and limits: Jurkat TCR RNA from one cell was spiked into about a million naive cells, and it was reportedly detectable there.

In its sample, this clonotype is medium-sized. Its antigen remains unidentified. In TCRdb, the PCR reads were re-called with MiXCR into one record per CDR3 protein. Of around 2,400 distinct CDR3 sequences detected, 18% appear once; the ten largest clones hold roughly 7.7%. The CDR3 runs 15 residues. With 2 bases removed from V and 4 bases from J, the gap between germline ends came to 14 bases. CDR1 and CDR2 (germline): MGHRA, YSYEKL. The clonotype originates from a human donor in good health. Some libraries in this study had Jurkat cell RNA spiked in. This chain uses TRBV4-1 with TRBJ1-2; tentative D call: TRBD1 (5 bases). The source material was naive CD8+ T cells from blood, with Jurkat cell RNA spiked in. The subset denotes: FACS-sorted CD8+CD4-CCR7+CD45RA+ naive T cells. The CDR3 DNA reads TGCGCCAGCAGCCAATTTTCCGGGGACGGCTATGGCTACACCTTC. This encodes CASSQFSGDGYGYTF.